A selection of T cell receptor beta chains follows, all from one sample in a study of T cell repertoires in cytomegalovirus infection. TCRdb reprocessed the reads with MiXCR, giving one entry per CDR3 protein. The sample consists of some 920,000 distinct CDR3 sequences, roughly 30% of them appearing once. The antigens of these receptors remain unknown. The source material was cultured CD8+ T cells from PBMCs, sampled from culture after CMV antigen stimulation. These receptors originate from a human donor in good health (CMV status not recorded). Some clones in this sample may be carry-over from other donors' samples. The CDR3 runs from the conserved cysteine through the conserved F or W. Each record gives: D gene, J gene, V gene, clone size, CDR3 protein, CDR3 DNA. D genes are given only for firm matches. Not every row has a clone size; where given, it reads once, few, many or a size class.

>NA|TRBJ1-1|TRBV19|NA
CASSMGDLEAFF
TGTGCCAGTAGTATGGGCGACTTAGAAGCTTTCTTT
>NA|TRBJ1-1|TRBV7-4|NA
CASSLVQTYTEAFF
TGTGCCAGCAGCTTAGTTCAGACCTACACTGAAGCTTTCTTT
>NA|TRBJ2-2|TRBV24-1|NA
CATSADKNTGELFF
TGTGCCACCAGTGCGGACAAGAACACCGGGGAGCTGTTTTTT
>NA|TRBJ2-1|TRBV9|few
CASSERTESSYNEQFF
TGTGCCAGCAGCGAAAGGACAGAGAGCTCCTACAATGAGCAGTTCTTC
>NA|TRBJ2-2|TRBV7-6|NA
CASQARPIGTGELFF
TGTGCCAGCCAAGCCCGGCCTATCGGGACCGGGGAGCTGTTTTTT
>TRBD1|TRBJ2-1|TRBV11-2|NA
CASSFIGTDYNEQFF
TGTGCCAGCAGCTTTATAGGGACAGACTACAATGAGCAGTTCTTC
>TRBD1|TRBJ1-1|TRBV19|few
CASSISTGGNEAFF
TGTGCCAGTAGTATATCAACAGGGGGGAATGAAGCTTTCTTT
>NA|TRBJ1-2|TRBV6-6|NA
CASSYFDLAGDGYTF
TGTGCCAGCAGTTACTTCGACTTGGCGGGGGATGGCTACACCTTC
>NA|TRBJ2-2|TRBV7-2|few
CASTAFNWGALTGELFF
TGTGCCAGCACCGCTTTTAATTGGGGGGCCCTAACCGGGGAGCTGTTTTTT
>TRBD1|TRBJ2-7|TRBV29-1|NA
CSVVDQGDYEQYF
TGCAGCGTTGTTGATCAGGGGGACTACGAGCAGTACTTC
>TRBD1|TRBJ1-5|TRBV12-3/TRBV12-4|NA
CASRGQGFTQPQHF
TGTGCCAGCAGGGGACAGGGTTTCACTCAGCCCCAGCATTTT
>TRBD1|TRBJ1-1|TRBV12-3/TRBV12-4|NA
CASSLGQGADAFF
TGTGCCAGCAGTCTCGGCCAGGGGGCAGACGCTTTCTTT
>NA|TRBJ1-1|TRBV29-1|NA
CSVEVLQDTFDTEAFF
TGCAGCGTTGAGGTCTTACAAGATACTTTTGACACTGAAGCTTTCTTT
>NA|TRBJ1-1|TRBV19|NA
CASIADMNTEAFF
TGTGCCAGTATAGCAGACATGAACACTGAAGCTTTCTTT
>TRBD1|TRBJ1-3|TRBV6-4|NA
CASSDGTARSSGNTIYF
TGTGCCAGCAGTGACGGGACAGCGAGATCCTCTGGAAACACCATATATTTT
>NA|TRBJ2-3|TRBV27|NA
CASSATETDTQYF
TGTGCCAGCAGCGCGACAGAGACAGATACGCAGTATTTT
>NA|TRBJ1-4|TRBV12-3/TRBV12-4|few
CASSLSLQLFF
TGTGCCAGCAGTTTGAGTTTGCAACTGTTTTTT
>TRBD1|TRBJ1-5|TRBV7-8|few
CASSLGTGTGGHQPQHF
TGTGCCAGCAGCTTAGGGACAGGGACAGGGGGCCATCAGCCCCAGCATTTT
>NA|TRBJ1-1|TRBV10-3|NA
CAISESEGMNTEAFF
TGTGCCATCAGTGAGTCGGAAGGAATGAACACTGAAGCTTTCTTT
>TRBD1|TRBJ1-1|TRBV12-3/TRBV12-4|NA
CASSLQTGISAFF
TGTGCCAGCAGTTTACAGACAGGGATCTCAGCTTTCTTT
>TRBD2|TRBJ2-3|TRBV27|few
CASSLPSGGEDTQYF
TGTGCCAGCAGTTTACCTAGCGGGGGGGAAGATACGCAGTATTTT
>NA|TRBJ2-5|TRBV9|NA
CASSVGVQGTQYF
TGTGCCAGCAGCGTGGGGGTACAGGGGACCCAGTACTTC
>NA|TRBJ1-6|TRBV12-3/TRBV12-4|few
CASRLGNSPLHF
TGTGCCAGCCGGTTGGGAAATTCACCCCTCCACTTT
>TRBD1|TRBJ1-2|TRBV19|few
CATTGTERNYGYTF
TGTGCCACCACGGGGACAGAAAGGAACTATGGCTACACCTTC
>TRBD1|TRBJ1-6|TRBV20-1|few
CSAPTGDSNSPLHF
TGCAGTGCTCCGACAGGGGACTCTAATTCACCCCTCCACTTT
>TRBD1|TRBJ1-2|TRBV6-5|few
CASSYRGGQGKGDGYTF
TGTGCCAGCAGTTACAGGGGGGGACAGGGCAAGGGAGATGGCTACACCTTC
>TRBD2|TRBJ2-5|TRBV2|once
CASSSGTSGGPETQYF
TGTGCCAGCAGTTCCGGGACTAGCGGGGGGCCCGAGACCCAGTACTTC
>NA|TRBJ2-4|TRBV10-3|NA
CAISEPTEAKNIQYF
TGTGCCATCAGTGAGCCGACTGAAGCCAAAAACATTCAGTACTTC
>TRBD2|TRBJ2-2|TRBV2|few
CASIPRGRVGPRELFF
TGTGCCAGCATCCCCCGAGGGAGGGTGGGCCCCCGGGAGCTGTTTTTT
>NA|TRBJ1-2|TRBV7-8|NA
CASSSGTSVYGYTF
TGTGCCAGCAGCTCGGGGACGTCGGTCTATGGCTACACCTTC
>NA|TRBJ2-7|TRBV12-3/TRBV12-4|NA
CASSFTLGRSYEQYF
TGTGCCAGCAGTTTTACTCTGGGGAGGTCCTACGAGCAGTACTTC
>TRBD1|TRBJ2-6|TRBV7-6|many
CASSLRTGTSGANVLTF
TGTGCCAGCAGCTTACGGACAGGGACCTCTGGGGCCAACGTCCTGACTTTC
>NA|TRBJ1-1|TRBV7-9|many
CASSVGDATEAFF
TGTGCCAGCAGCGTCGGAGACGCCACTGAAGCTTTCTTT
>TRBD1|TRBJ1-2|TRBV9|many
CASSVGQGAYGYTF
TGTGCCAGCAGCGTGGGACAGGGGGCGTATGGCTACACCTTC